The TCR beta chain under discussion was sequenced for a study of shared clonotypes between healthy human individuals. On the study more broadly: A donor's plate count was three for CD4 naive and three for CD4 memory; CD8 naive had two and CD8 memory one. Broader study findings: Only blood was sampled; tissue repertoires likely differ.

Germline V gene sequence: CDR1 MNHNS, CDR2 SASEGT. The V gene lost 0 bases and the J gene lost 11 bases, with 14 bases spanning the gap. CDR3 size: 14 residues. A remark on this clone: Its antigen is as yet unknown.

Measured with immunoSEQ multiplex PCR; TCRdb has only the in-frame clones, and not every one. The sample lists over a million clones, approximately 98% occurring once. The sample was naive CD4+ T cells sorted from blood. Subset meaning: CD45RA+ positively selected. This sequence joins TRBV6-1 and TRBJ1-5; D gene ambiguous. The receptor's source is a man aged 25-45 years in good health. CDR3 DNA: TGTGCCAGCAGTGAAGCGCGACCGATTCACGCCCAGCATTTT. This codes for CASSEARPIHAQHF.